This entry concerns a single TCR beta chain. Its antigen specificity is not known. No quality values exist for individual bases; no much larger clone is one base distant. This sample is part of a study of T cells in Graves' hyperthyroidism and ophthalmopathy (dated by TCRdb to the late 2010s). Regarding the complete study: Peripheral blood was collected at initial diagnosis, before any treatment. TCR V-J signatures able to tell the groups apart were searched for in a discovery cohort of 95 to 100 patients, of whom around 43 had Graves' ophthalmopathy and more than 55 had stable Graves' hyperthyroidism. Prospective prediction of ophthalmopathy was tested in an independent validation cohort consisting of some 18 hyperthyroidism patients and approximately 16 patients who later progressed to ophthalmopathy. The roughly 91 discovery patients were randomly divided into training and test sets at a 7:3 ratio. Thyroid tissue and blood T-cell repertoires from over 5 Graves' hyperthyroidism patients were also compared in the study. After blood sampling, hyperthyroidism patients were treated with methimazole at a starting dose of 30 mg daily, and ophthalmopathy patients were treated with high-dose intravenous methylprednisolone. According to the paper, TCR Vbeta CDR3 sequencing was carried out on roughly 130 peripheral blood samples, which came from approximately 43 ophthalmopathy, roughly 75 hyperthyroidism and about 17 progressor patients.

In the ophthalmopathy patients, disease was moderately to severely active, with a Clinical Activity Score of 3 or more, a NOSPECS grade of 4 or more, and a duration of less than 3 months. The study excluded patients with uncontrolled infections, other autoimmune diseases, pregnancy or lactation. Diagnoses relied on clinical symptoms, serum thyroxine and TRAb, thyroid ultrasound and orbital computed tomography. PBMCs were separated from under 12 ml of fresh peripheral blood using Ficoll-Paque density gradient centrifugation. Total RNA was extracted using Trizol reagent, and RNA quality was assessed on an Agilent 2100 Bioanalyzer. The paper as a whole reports these results and caveats: Blood samples also contained most of the expanded thyroid clonotypes (frequency above 0.001), which suggests that blood repertoires may reflect thyroid immune responses. Ophthalmopathy was separated from stable hyperthyroidism by a 13 V-J signature model, with 85% to 90% sensitivity and roughly 81% specificity obtained in cross-validation and 80%/75% obtained in testing. No statistical method was used to set the sample size in advance, and investigators knew the group allocation. In validation, the model predicted progression to ophthalmopathy with around 71% sensitivity and 72% to 85% specificity, a median of approximately 6.5 months before onset.

Taken from the germline V gene, the CDR1 and CDR2 loops are MNHNS and SASEGT. The CDR3, from cysteine to phenylalanine, totals 14 residues. Only the CDR3 DNA is retained, 42 bases long and in frame from the first base. Relative to germline, V is 8 bases shorter and J is 4 bases shorter, with 17 bases between their ends. The TCR beta CDR3 regions were amplified from the RNA transcripts. A first-round RT-PCR of the TCR CDR3 used the HTBI primer set with the Qiagen OneStep RT-PCR kit. Libraries were constructed in a second round of multiplex PCR, after which size selection and purification were performed. Sequencing of the libraries was done on an Illumina HiSeq2000 using paired-end 100 bp reads. The original methods were these. SOAPnuke was used to process the raw data, throwing out any read that contained adapters or uncalled bases, had a mean Phred below 15, or lacked an exact constant-primer or identifier match. COPE v1.2.5 was used to merge the high-quality paired reads, and each unique nucleotide sequence was defined as a clonotype. MiTCR v1.1 was used to align the clonotypes against IMGT TRBV, TRBD and TRBJ reference segments. The analysis was restricted to V-J combinations with a frequency above 0.0001, which together covered just over 98% of the repertoires. A TCS score was defined as the ratio of F50 (clonal expansion) to E x V (chaos), with BLOSUM62-based TCRdist applied between CDR3 peptides within each V-J. Welch's t-statistics and random forest reduced fewer than 600 V-J features to 10 to 15, which were used in a naive Bayes classifier (R e1071). The similarity between thyroid and blood repertoires was quantified using the Morisita-Horn index. The public sequencing data were trimmed at Q25 with fastp and processed into clonotypes with MiXCR by TCRdb, which kept only in-frame beta chains. Each record represents a unique CDR3 protein, reported with the most common genes and DNA among its rows. The V and J calls and clone size come from TCRdb's table, not from the authors' own analysis. The sample includes 640,000 or so distinct CDR3 sequences, with about 14% observed a single time. 4.3% of the sample is in the top ten clones.

The clonotype was recovered from a woman aged 40 to 50 with Graves' ophthalmopathy. Recombination connected TRBV6-1 to TRBJ1-1, with no reliable assignment of the D segment. Sequencing was performed on blood. CDR3 region: CASLSGVGSTEAFF. The nucleotide sequence is given as TGTGCCAGCTTATCCGGGGTAGGGAGCACTGAAGCTTTCTTT.